In its sample, the clone carrying this TCR beta chain was seen a few times. Its antigen is as yet unknown. The sample belongs to a study of response to subunit inactivated influenza vaccine. The study, taken as a whole, reports: After each seasonal influenza vaccination, few new T cells are recruited, the authors suggested.

TCRdb reprocessed the RT-PCR reads via MiXCR and lists one record per CDR3 protein. The sample holds a few hundred thousand distinct CDR3 sequences, around 15% seen once. Material: PBMCs from blood, obtained less than 13 days after vaccination. The clonotype comes from a man over 45 who received an inactivated influenza vaccine.

CDR3 sequence (DNA): TGTGCCAGCAGCTCGGTGTGGGGACAGGGGTCGTACGAGCAGTACTTC. It codes for CASSSVWGQGSYEQYF. The V call is TRBV7-6, the J call TRBJ2-7; 10 positions agree with TRBD1. CDR3 length equals 16 residues. Trimming took 4 bases from V and 4 from J; bases not matched to a gene: 10. CDR1 is SGHVS, CDR2 FNYEAQ, per germline.